This T cell receptor beta chain was identified in a study of T cell repertoires in cytomegalovirus infection (dated by TCRdb to about 2019). A note on the overall study: Alongside well-studied HLA-B-restricted epitopes, the peptide stimulations were aimed at recently identified HLA-C-restricted CMV epitopes, whose presentation resists viral immunomodulation. Donor HLA type was relevant to the analysis, because carriage of CMV infection together with the matching HLA type was indicated by public TCR beta signatures.

Germline trimming: 1 base from V, 1 base from J; junction bases outside gene matches: 2. The CDR3 covers 16 residues, taking in both the cysteine and the phenylalanine. CDR3 DNA is the only sequence kept; it has 48 bases, read in frame from the first base. As encoded in the germline V gene, CDR1 is SGHTA while CDR2 is FQGNSA. Overall study results and their limits: Cumulative frequency of public TCR beta family members discriminated carriers of CMV infection plus the relevant HLA type in this cohort and an independent roughly 340-donor cohort. The ex vivo response was dominated by HLA-C-restricted CMV-specific TCR beta clonotypes, which also provided the single most frequent clonotype in two of eight donors.

TCRdb shows the sequencer as Illumina HiSeq 1500. TCRdb passed the public sequencing reads through fastp at Q25 and MiXCR, retaining productive beta sequences. Entries are consolidated by CDR3 protein sequence, retaining the most common genes and DNA. The sample includes around 100,000 distinct CDR3 sequences, with around 45% observed a single time. The top ten clonotypes cover around 70% of the sample. The sample's treatment or condition, from its label and the paper: in vitro stimulation with specific CMV peptide epitopes to enrich CMV-specific T cells. This clonotype has only a few counts. Its antigen has not been determined. No quality values exist for individual bases; no much larger clone is one base distant.

The sequenced sample was CD8+ T cells from cultured PBMCs, obtained from culture after CMV antigen stimulation. The sequence derives from a human donor in good health (CMV status not recorded). Some clones in this sample may be carry-over from other donors' samples. The chain is assembled from TRBV7-2 and TRBJ2-3; 10 junctional bases match TRBD2. The DNA sequence reads TGTGCCAGCAGCTTAGAAGGGACTAGCGGCACAGATACGCAGTATTTT. The encoded protein is CASSLEGTSGTDTQYF. When the CDR3 is completed using the reference TRBV7-2 and TRBJ2-3 genes on either side, the full variable domain is GAGVSQSPSNKVTEKGKDVELRCDPISGHTALYWYRQSLGQGLEFLIYFQGNSAPDKSGLPSDRFSAERTGGSVSTLTIQRTQQEDSAVYLCASSLEGTSGTDTQYFGPGTRLTVL.